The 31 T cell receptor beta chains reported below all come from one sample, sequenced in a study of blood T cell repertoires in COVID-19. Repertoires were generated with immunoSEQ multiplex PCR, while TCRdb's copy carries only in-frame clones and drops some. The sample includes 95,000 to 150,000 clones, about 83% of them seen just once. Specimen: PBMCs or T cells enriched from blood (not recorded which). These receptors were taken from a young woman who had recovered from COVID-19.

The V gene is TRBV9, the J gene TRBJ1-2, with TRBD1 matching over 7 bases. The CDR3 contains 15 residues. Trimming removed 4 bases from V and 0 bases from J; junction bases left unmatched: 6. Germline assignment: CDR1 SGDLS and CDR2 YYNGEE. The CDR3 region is CASSRRDSSNYGYTF. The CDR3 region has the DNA TGTGCCAGCAGCAGGCGGGACAGTTCTAACTATGGCTACACCTTC. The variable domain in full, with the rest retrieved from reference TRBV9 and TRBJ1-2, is DSGVTQTPKHLITATGQRVTLRCSPRSGDLSVYWYQQSLDQGLQFLIQYYNGEERAKGNILERFSAQQFPDLHSELNLSSLELGDSALYFCASSRRDSSNYGYTFGSGTRLTVV.

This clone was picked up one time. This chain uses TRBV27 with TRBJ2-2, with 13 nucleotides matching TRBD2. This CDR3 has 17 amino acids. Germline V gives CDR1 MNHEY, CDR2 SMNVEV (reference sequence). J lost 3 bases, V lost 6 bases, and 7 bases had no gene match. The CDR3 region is CASSSGLAGAYTGELFF. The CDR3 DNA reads TGTGCCAGCAGCTCCGGACTAGCGGGAGCATACACCGGGGAGCTGTTTTTT.

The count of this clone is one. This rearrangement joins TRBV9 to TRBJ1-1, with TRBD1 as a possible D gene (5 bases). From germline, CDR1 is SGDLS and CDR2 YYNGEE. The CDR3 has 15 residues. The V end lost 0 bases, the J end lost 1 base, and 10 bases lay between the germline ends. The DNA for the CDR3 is TGTGCCAGCAGCGTAGGCAGGGCCGGGAACACTGAAGCTTTCTTT. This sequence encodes CASSVGRAGNTEAFF.

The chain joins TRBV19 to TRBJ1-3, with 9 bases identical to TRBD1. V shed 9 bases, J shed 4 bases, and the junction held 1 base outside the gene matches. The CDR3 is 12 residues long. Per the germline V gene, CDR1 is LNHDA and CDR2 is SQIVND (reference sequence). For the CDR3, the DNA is TGTGCCAGCGGGACAGGGGGAAACACCATATATTTT. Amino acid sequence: CASGTGGNTIYF.

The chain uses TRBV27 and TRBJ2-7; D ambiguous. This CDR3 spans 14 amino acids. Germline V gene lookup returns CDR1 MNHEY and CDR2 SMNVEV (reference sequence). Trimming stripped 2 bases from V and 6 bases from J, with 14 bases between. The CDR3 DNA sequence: TGTGCCAGCAGTTTAAGTCCCGCGACTCCCGAGCAGTACTTC. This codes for CASSLSPATPEQYF.

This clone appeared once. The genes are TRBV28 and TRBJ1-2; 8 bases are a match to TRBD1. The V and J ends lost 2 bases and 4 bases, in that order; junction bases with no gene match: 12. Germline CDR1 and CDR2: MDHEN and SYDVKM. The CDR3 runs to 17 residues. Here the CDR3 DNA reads TGTGCCAGCAGTTTAAGGGGCCCCGGCAGGGGGCCCTATGGCTACACCTTC. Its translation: CASSLRGPGRGPYGYTF.

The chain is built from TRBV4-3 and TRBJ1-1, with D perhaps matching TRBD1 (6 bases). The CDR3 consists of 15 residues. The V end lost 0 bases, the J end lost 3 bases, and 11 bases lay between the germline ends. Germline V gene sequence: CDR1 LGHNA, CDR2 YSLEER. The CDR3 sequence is CASSQDYRVDTEAFF. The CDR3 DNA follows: TGCGCCAGCAGCCAAGACTACAGGGTTGACACTGAAGCTTTCTTT.

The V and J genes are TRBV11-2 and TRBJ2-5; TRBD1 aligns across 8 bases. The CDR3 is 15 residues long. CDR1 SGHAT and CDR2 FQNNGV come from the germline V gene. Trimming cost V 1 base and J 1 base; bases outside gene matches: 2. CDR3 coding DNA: TGTGCCAGCAGCTTAGTTACAGGGGGCCAAGAGACCCAGTACTTC. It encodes CASSLVTGGQETQYF.

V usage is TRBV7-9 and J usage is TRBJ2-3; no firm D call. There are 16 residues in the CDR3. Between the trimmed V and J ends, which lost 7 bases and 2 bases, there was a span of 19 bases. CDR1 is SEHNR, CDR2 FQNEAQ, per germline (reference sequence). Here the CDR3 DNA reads TGTGCCAGCACCCCCATCCCGGCGGAAAACACAGATACGCAGTATTTT. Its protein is CASTPIPAENTDTQYF.

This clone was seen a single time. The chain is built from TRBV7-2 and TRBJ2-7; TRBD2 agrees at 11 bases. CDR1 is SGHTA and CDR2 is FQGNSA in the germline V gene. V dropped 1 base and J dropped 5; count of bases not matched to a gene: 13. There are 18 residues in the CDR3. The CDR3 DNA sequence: TGTGCCAGCAGCTTAGGAATATCGGGGCCTAGCGGGAGGCACGAGCAGTACTTC. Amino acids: CASSLGISGPSGRHEQYF.

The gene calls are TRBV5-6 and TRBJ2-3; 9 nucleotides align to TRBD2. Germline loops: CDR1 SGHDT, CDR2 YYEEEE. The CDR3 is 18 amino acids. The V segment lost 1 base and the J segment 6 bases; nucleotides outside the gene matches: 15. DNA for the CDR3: TGTGCCAGCAGCTTGTCTCTCAGGCTAGCGGGATTGCCGGATACGCAGTATTTT. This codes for CASSLSLRLAGLPDTQYF. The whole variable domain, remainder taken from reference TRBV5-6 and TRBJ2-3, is DAGVTQSPTHLIKTRGQQVTLRCSPKSGHDTVSWYQQALGQGPQFIFQYYEEEERQRGNFPDRFSGHQFPNYSSELNVNALLLGDSALYLCASSLSLRLAGLPDTQYFGPGTRLTVL.

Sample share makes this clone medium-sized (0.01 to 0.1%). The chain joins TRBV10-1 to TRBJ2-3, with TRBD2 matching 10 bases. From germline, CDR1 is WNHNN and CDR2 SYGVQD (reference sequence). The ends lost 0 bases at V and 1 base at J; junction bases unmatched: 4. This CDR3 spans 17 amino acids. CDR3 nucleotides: TGCGCCAGCAGTGAGTCGACCCTAGCGGGAGGCACAGATACGCAGTATTTT. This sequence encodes CASSESTLAGGTDTQYF.

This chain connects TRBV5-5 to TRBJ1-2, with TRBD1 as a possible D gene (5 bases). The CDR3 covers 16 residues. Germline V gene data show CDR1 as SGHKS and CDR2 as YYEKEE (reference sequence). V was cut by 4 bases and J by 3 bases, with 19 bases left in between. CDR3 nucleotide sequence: TGTGCCAGCAGCCCCGGTCAGGGTCGGCTAGACTATGGCTACACCTTC. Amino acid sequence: CASSPGQGRLDYGYTF.

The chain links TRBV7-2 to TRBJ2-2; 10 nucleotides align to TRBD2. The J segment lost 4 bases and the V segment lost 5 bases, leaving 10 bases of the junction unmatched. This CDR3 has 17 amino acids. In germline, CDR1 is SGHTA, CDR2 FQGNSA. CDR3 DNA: TGTGCCAGCAGCCCGCACCTAGCGGGAGTTGGCACCGGGGAGCTGTTTTTT. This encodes CASSPHLAGVGTGELFF.

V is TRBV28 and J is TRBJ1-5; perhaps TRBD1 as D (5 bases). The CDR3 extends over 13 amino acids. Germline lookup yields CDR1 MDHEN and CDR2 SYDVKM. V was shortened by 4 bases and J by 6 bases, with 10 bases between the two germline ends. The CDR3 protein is CASSSDRVQPQHF. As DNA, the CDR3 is TGTGCCAGCAGTTCCGACAGAGTTCAGCCCCAGCATTTT.

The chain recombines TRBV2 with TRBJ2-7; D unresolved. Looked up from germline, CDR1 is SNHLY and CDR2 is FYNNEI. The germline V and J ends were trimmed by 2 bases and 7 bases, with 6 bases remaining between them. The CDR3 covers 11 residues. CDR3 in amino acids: CASSESPEQYF. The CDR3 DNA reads TGTGCCAGCAGTGAATCCCCTGAGCAGTACTTC. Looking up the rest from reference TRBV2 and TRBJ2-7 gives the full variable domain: EPEVTQTPSHQVTQMGQEVILRCVPISNHLYFYWYRQILGQKVEFLVSFYNNEISEKSEIFDDQFSVERPDGSNFTLKIRSTKLEDSAMYFCASSESPEQYFGPGTRLTVT.

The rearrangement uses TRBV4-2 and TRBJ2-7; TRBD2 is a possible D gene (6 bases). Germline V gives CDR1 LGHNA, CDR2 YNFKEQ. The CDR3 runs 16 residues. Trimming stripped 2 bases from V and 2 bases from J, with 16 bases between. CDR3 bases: TGTGCCAGCAGCCAACTAGATGGCGGGGAACCCTACGAGCAGTACTTC. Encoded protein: CASSQLDGGEPYEQYF.

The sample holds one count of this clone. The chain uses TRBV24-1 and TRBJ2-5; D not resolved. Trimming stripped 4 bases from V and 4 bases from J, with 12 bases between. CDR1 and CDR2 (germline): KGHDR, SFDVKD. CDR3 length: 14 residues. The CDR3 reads CATSEPRVPETQYF. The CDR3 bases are TGTGCCACCAGTGAACCCCGGGTTCCAGAGACCCAGTACTTC.

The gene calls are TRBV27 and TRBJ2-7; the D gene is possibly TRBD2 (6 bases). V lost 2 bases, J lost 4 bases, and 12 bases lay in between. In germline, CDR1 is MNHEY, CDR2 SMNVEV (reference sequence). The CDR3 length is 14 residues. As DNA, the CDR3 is TGTGCCAGCAGTTTAGACGGGAGTGGTTACGAGCAGTACTTC. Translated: CASSLDGSGYEQYF.

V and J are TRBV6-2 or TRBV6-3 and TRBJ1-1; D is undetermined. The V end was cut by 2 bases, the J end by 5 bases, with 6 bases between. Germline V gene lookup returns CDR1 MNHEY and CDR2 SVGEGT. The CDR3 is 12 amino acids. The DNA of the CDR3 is TGTGCCAGCAGTTACGAGGGAACTGAAGCTTTCTTT. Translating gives CASSYEGTEAFF.

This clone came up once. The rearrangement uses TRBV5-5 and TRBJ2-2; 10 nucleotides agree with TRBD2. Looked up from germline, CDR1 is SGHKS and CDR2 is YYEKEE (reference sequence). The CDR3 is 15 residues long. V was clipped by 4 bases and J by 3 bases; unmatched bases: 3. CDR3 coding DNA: TGTGCCAGCAGCCGCAGCGGGAGGGACACCGGGGAGCTGTTTTTT. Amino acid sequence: CASSRSGRDTGELFF.

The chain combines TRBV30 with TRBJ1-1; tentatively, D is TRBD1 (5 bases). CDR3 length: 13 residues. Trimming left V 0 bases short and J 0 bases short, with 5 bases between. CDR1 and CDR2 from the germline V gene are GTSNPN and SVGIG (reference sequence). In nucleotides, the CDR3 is TGTGCCTGGAGTGTACAGGTGAACACTGAAGCTTTCTTT. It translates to CAWSVQVNTEAFF. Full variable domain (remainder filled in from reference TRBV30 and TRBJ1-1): SQTIHQWPATLVQPVGSPLSLECTVEGTSNPNLYWYRQAAGRGLQLLFYSVGIGQISSEVPQNLSASRPQDRQFILSSKKLLLSDSGFYLCAWSVQVNTEAFFGQGTRLTVV.

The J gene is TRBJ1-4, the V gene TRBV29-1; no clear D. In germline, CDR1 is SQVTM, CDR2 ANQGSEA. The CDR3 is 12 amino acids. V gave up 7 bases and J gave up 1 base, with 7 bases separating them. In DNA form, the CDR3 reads TGCAGCGCTACGGGAACTAATGAAAAACTGTTTTTT. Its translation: CSATGTNEKLFF.

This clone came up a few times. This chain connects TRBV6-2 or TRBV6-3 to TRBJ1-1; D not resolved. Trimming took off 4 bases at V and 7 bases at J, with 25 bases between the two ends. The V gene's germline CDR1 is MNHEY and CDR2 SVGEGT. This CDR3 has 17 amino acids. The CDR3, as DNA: TGTGCCAGCAGTTCTCCCCGAAACAAGAGGGCACCGGGTGAAGCTTTCTTT. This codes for CASSSPRNKRAPGEAFF.

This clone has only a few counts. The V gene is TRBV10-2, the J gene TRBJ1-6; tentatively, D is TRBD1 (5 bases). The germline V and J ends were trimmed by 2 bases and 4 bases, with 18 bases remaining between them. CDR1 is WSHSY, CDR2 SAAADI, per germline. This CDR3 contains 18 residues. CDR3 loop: CASSERGPSGGYNSPLHF. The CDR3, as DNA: TGCGCCAGCAGTGAGCGAGGACCTTCTGGGGGGTATAATTCACCCCTCCACTTT.

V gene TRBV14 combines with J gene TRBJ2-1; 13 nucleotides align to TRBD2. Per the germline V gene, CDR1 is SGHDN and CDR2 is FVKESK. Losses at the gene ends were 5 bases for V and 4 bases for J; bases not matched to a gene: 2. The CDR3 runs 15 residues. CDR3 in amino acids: CASSRTSGSYNEQFF. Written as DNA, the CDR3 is TGTGCCAGCAGCAGGACTAGCGGGAGTTACAATGAGCAGTTCTTC.

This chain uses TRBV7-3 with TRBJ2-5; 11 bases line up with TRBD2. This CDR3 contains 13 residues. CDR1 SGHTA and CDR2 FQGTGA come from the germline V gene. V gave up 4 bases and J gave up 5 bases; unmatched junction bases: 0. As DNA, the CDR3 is TGTGCCAGCAGCTGGACTAGCGGGGAGACCCAGTACTTC. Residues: CASSWTSGETQYF.

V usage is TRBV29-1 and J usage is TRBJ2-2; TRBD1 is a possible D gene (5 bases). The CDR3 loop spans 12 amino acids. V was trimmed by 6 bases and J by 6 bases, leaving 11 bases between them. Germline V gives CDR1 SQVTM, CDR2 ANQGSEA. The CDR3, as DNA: TGCAGCGTCCTCAGGGTTTCCGGGGAGCTGTTTTTT. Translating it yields CSVLRVSGELFF.

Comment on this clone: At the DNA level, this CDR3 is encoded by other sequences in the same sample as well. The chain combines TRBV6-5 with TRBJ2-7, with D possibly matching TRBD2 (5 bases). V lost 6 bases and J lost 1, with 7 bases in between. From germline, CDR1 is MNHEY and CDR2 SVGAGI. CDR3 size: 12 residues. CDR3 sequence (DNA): TGTGCCAGCAGCAGAGGGTCCTACGAGCAGTACTTC. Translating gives CASSRGSYEQYF.

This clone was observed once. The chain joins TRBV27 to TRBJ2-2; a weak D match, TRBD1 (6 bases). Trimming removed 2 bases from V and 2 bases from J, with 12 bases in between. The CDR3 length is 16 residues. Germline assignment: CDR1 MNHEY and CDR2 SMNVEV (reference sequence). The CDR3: CASSLKTGYNTGELFF. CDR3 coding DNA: TGTGCCAGCAGTTTAAAGACAGGTTATAACACCGGGGAGCTGTTTTTT.

The CDR3: CASSEQGLQYF. As DNA, the CDR3 is TGTGCCAGCAGTGAGCAGGGTTTGCAGTATTTT. This rearrangement joins TRBV28 to TRBJ2-3; a weak D match, TRBD1 (5 bases). CDR3 length: 11 residues. Trimming removed 5 bases at V and 11 bases at J, with 11 bases between. The germline V gene has CDR1 MDHEN and CDR2 SYDVKM. The variable domain in full, completed from reference TRBV28 and TRBJ2-3, reads DVKVTQSSRYLVKRTGEKVFLECVQDMDHENMFWYRQDPGLGLRLIYFSYDVKMKEKGDIPEGYSVSREKKERFSLILESASTNQTSMYLCASSEQGLQYFGPGTRLTVL.